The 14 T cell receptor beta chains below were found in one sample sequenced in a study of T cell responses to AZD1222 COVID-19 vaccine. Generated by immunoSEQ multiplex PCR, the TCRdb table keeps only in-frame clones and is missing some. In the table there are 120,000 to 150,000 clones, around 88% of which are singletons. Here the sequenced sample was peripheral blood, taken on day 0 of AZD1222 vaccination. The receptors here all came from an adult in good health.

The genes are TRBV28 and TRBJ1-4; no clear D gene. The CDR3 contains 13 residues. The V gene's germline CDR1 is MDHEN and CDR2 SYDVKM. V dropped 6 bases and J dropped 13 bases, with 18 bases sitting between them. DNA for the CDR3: TGTGCCAGCAGCCTTGGCCCGCTGAGTGGACTGTTTTTT. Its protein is CASSLGPLSGLFF.

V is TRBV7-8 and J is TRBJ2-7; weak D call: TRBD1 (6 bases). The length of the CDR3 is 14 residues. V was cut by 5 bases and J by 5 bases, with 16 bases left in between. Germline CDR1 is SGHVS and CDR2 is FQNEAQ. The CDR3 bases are TGTGCCAGCAGCCCCCCGCAGGGGAAAAACGAGCAGTACTTC. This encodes CASSPPQGKNEQYF.

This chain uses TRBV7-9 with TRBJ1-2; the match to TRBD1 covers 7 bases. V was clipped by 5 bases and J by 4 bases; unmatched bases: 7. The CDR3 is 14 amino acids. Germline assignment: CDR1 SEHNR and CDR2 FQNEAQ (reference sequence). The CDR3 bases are TGTGCCAGCAGCCTTGGGACAGCCCTCTATGGCTACACCTTC. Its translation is CASSLGTALYGYTF.

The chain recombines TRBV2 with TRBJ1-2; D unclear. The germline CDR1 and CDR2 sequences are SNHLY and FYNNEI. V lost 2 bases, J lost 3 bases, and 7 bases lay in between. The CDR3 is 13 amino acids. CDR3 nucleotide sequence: TGTGCCAGCAGTGAATACCTTTACTATGGCTACACCTTC. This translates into CASSEYLYYGYTF.

The CDR3 protein is CASSLTGDHEQYF. The CDR3 nucleotides read TGTGCCAGCAGCTTGACAGGGGACCACGAGCAGTACTTC. V is TRBV9 and J is TRBJ2-7; 8 bases agree with TRBD1. The CDR3 spans 13 residues. Germline V CDR1 and CDR2: SGDLS, YYNGEE. V lost 4 bases, J lost 5 bases, and 5 bases stayed unmatched.

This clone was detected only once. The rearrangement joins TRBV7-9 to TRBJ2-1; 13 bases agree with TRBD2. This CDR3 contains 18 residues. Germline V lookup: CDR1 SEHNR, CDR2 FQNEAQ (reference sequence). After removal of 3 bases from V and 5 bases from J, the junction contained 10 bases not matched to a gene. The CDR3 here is CASSFGLAGVGGHNEQFF. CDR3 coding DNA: TGTGCCAGCAGCTTTGGACTAGCGGGAGTAGGGGGGCACAATGAGCAGTTCTTC.

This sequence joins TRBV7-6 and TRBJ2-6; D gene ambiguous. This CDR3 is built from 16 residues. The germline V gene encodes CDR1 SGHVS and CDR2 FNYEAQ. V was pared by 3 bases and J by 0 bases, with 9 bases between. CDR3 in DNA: TGTGCCAGCAGCTTCTTAGAGATCTCTGGGGCCAACGTCCTGACTTTC. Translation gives CASSFLEISGANVLTF.

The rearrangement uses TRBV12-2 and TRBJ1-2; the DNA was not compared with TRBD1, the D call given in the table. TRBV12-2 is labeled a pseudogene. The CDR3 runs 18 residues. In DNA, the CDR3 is TGTGCAAGTCGCTTTAGGTCCGACAGGGGCGGCCGGGACTATGGCTACACCTTC. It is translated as CASRFRSDRGGRDYGYTF.

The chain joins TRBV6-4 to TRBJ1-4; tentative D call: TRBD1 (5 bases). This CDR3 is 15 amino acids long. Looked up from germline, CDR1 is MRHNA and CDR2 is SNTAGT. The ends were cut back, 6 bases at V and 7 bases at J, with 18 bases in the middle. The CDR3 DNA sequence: TGTGCCAGCAGCACGGAGCCCGAGGGGCGTGAAAAACTGTTTTTT. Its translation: CASSTEPEGREKLFF.

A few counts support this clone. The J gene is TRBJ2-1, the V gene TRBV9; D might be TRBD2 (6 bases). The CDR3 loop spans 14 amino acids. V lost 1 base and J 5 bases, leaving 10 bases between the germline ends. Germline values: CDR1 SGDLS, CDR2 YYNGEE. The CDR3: CASSVRAGNNEQFF. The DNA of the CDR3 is TGTGCCAGCAGCGTAAGGGCGGGGAACAATGAGCAGTTCTTC.

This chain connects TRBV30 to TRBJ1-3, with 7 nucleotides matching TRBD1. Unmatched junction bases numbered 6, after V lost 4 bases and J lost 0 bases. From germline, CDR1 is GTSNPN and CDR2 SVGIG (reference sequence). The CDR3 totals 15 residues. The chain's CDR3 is CAWNDRASSGNTIYF. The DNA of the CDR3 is TGTGCCTGGAATGACAGGGCGAGCTCTGGAAACACCATATATTTT. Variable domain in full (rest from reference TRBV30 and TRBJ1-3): SQTIHQWPATLVQPVGSPLSLECTVEGTSNPNLYWYRQAAGRGLQLLFYSVGIGQISSEVPQNLSASRPQDRQFILSSKKLLLSDSGFYLCAWNDRASSGNTIYFGEGSWLTVV.

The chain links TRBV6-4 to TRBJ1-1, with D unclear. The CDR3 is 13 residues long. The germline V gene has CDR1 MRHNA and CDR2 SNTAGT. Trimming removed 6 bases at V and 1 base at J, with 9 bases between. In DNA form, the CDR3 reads TGTGCCAGCAGCGAGAAACAGAACACTGAAGCTTTCTTT. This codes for CASSEKQNTEAFF.

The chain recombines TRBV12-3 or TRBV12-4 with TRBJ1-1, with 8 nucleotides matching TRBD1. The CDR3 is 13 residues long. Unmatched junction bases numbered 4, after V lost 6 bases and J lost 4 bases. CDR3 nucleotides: TGTGCCAGCAGGACAGGGGCGGGCACTGAAGCTTTCTTT. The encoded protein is CASRTGAGTEAFF.

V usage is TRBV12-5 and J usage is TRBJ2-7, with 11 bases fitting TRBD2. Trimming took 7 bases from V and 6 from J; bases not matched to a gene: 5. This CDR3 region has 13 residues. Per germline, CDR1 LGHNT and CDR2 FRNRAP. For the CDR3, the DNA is TGTGCTAGTGCCATAGCGGGAGGGCGCGAGCAGTACTTC. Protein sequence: CASAIAGGREQYF.